This T cell receptor (beta chain) was sequenced for a study of blood T cell repertoires in COVID-19 (dated by TCRdb to about 2020). Study-level background: The collaborator samples originated in the United States, Italy and Spain and spanned the acute and convalescent phases of COVID-19. Deeply sampled blood TCRbeta repertoires from subjects exposed to, actively infected with, or recovered from COVID-19 were included in the dataset. The repertoires were released in a freely available public database intended as a resource for research on the immune response to SARS-CoV-2. The prospective study material was composed of cDNA or gDNA derived from T cells, B-cell-depleted T cells, or PBMCs. HLA class I and class II types, where available, came from metadata supplied by the sample provider rather than from assay-based typing. Nearly every sample came with metadata listing a de-identified subject ID, COVID-19 status, age in years and sex. The samples were drawn from two sources: the first 160 participants of the ongoing ImmuneRACE study, and over 1,000 subjects contributed by 6 global collaborators. General findings and caveats noted by the study authors: Clinical and demographic metadata were provided uncurated, with the amount varying by source and participant.

With regard to this clone: Which antigen it targets is not known. The record has no base qualities; no much larger clone is one base away.

The immunoSEQ Assay, a bias-controlled multiplex PCR, was used to amplify TCRbeta CDR3 regions from genomic DNA. Per the original workflow: The number of nucleated cells in each sample was estimated by amplification of reference gene primers within the assay. To quantify the absolute abundance of each unique TCRbeta CDR3 rearrangement, sequence reads were collapsed and filtered. For each sample, productive Simpson clonality was calculated as the square root of Simpson's diversity index over productive rearrangements. In its TCRdb copy, this immuneACCESS table keeps in-frame sequences only and misses some clones. Where compared with another copy, unresolved V genes explain less than half of these, and the others have no known cause. Clone size and V and J calls were adopted from that table, with D and trimming inferred from the DNA. Here the sample has approximately 70,000 clones; over 80% occur a single time. The ten largest clones add up to 15% to 20% of the sample.

The collaborating institutions used their own protocols to collect whole blood in K2EDTA tubes. For TCRbeta analysis, collaborators shipped samples in one of three forms: frozen whole blood, isolated PBMCs, or DNA extracted from either of those sample types. For CDR1 and CDR2, the germline V gene lists SNHLY and FYNNEI. The CDR3 has 16 amino acids, counting the end cysteine and phenylalanine. Only the CDR3 portion is preserved as DNA: 48 bases, with reading frame beginning at the first base. V is pruned by 2 bases and J by 6 bases, leaving 11 bases of the junction without a gene match. The V gene is TRBV2 and the J gene is TRBJ1-2; TRBD1 matches 8 bases in the middle. Sequencing was performed on peripheral blood. This clonotype was sampled from a human donor in a cohort sampled during active COVID-19. The CDR3 corresponds to CASSESWTGLADGYTF. Here is the DNA: TGTGCCAGCAGTGAATCATGGACAGGGCTGGCAGATGGCTACACCTTC. Full variable domain (CDR3 extended with the reference TRBV2 and TRBJ1-2 proteins): EPEVTQTPSHQVTQMGQEVILRCVPISNHLYFYWYRQILGQKVEFLVSFYNNEISEKSEIFDDQFSVERPDGSNFTLKIRSTKLEDSAMYFCASSESWTGLADGYTFGSGTRLTVV.